This TCR beta chain was sequenced in a study of T cells in narcolepsy. Here immunoSEQ multiplex PCR was the method, and the copy in TCRdb shows in-frame clones only, minus some. This table holds around 18,000 clones, approximately 72% found once. This clone was recorded once. V lost 5 bases and J lost 13, with 15 bases in between. CDR1 SEHNR and CDR2 FQNEAQ come from the germline V gene (reference sequence). The CDR3 spans 13 residues. This chain uses TRBV7-9 with TRBJ1-6, with a weak D call TRBD1 (5 bases). Source material: CD45RA- memory CD8+ T cells from PBMCs. The clonotype was recovered from a human donor with narcolepsy. This chain's CDR3 is CASSPETELPLHF. Written as DNA, the CDR3 is TGTGCCAGCAGCCCAGAGACAGAACTCCCCCTCCACTTT.